Presented here are 5 T cell receptor beta chains from one specimen sequenced in a study of vaccination and CD4 T cells after COVID-19 (dated by TCRdb to the early 2020s). Libraries were prepared through PCR. The instrument was an Illumina iSeq 100. TCR sequencing of DNA from cultured CD4+ T cells used the Oncomine TCR Beta short-read assay at the Johns Hopkins FTIC core. TCRdb reprocessed the public reads (quality trimming at Q25 with fastp, clone calling with MiXCR) and kept in-frame beta chains. Identical CDR3 proteins give one entry, which carries the most common genes and DNA. The sample table contains 15,000 to 20,000 distinct CDR3 sequences; only one count was recorded for 55% to 60% of them. The ten largest clones represent about a tenth of the sample. In light of the paper, this sample's treatment or condition label describes: 10-day PBMC culture with coronavirus spike peptide pools or control peptides (ViraFEST assay).

Their specific antigens are unknown. Sequenced here: CD4+ T cells from blood, cultured in vitro, sampled after SARS-CoV-2 vaccination. These receptors were obtained from a human donor who had recovered from COVID-19.

V usage is TRBV19 and J usage is TRBJ2-7; possible D gene TRBD1, 7 bases. CDR1 and CDR2 from the germline V gene are LNHDA and SQIVND (reference sequence). The CDR3 length is 14 residues. The V and J ends lost 5 bases and 3 bases respectively, with 14 bases between them. CDR3: CASSLRQGGYEQYF. CDR3 coding DNA: TGTGCCAGTAGTCTTAGACAGGGAGGCTACGAGCAGTACTTC.

This chain uses TRBV7-9 with TRBJ1-1; D gene uncertain. The CDR3 length is 14 residues. The germline V gene has CDR1 SEHNR and CDR2 FQNEAQ (reference sequence). V lost 1 base, J lost 0 bases, and 6 bases lay in between. Here the CDR3 reads CASSLVSLNTEAFF. In nucleotides, the CDR3 is TGTGCCAGCAGCTTAGTGTCCCTGAACACTGAAGCTTTCTTT.

This clonotype was detected a few times. The J gene is TRBJ2-5, the V gene TRBV15; tentatively, D is TRBD2 (7 bases). The CDR3 runs to 14 residues. Germline-derived CDR1 and CDR2 are LNHNV and YYDKDF (reference sequence). The ends were cut back, 1 base at V and 4 bases at J, with 10 bases in the middle. CDR3 coding DNA: TGTGCCACCAGCAGAGTCGGGGGGCGAGAGACCCAGTACTTC. Its protein is CATSRVGGRETQYF.

This sequence joins TRBV3-1 and TRBJ1-6; D uncertain. Germline loops: CDR1 LGHDT, CDR2 YNNKEL (reference sequence). This CDR3 has 14 amino acids. The germline V and J ends were trimmed by 0 bases and 8 bases, with 8 bases remaining between them. The CDR3 sequence: CASSQEIGDSPLHF. The CDR3 DNA is TGTGCCAGCAGCCAAGAAATTGGGGATTCACCCCTCCACTTT.

The chain combines TRBV7-3 with TRBJ1-1; TRBD1 aligns across 8 bases. This CDR3 is built from 15 residues. Germline values: CDR1 SGHTA, CDR2 FQGTGA. V shed 5 bases, J shed 1 base, and the junction held 6 bases outside the gene matches. CDR3 residues: CASSMETGENTEAFF. CDR3 coding DNA: TGTGCCAGCAGCATGGAGACAGGGGAGAACACTGAAGCTTTCTTT.